This T cell receptor (beta chain) appears in the sequencing data of a study of tissue T cells after allogeneic stem cell transplantation (dated by TCRdb to the early 2020s). As for the study more broadly: The study profiled TCR beta repertoires across many tissues from research autopsies of patients with and without GVHD, plus mouse models of GVHD. The human part of the study was a prospective observational study with no blinding and no randomization. Study-wide conclusions, independent of this receptor: Within patients, how anatomically similar tissues were was a major factor shaping TCR repertoire composition, regardless of disease or transplant status. Which tissue TCRs were alloreactive or antigen-specific was not determined in the study, and some clones might have been persisting host cells. Sampling depth was acknowledged as a limitation, and the patient cohort was both small and clinically heterogeneous. In both patients and mice, only a limited portion of the TCR repertoire detected in tissues was captured by blood and spleen T cells. Only a few T cell clones appeared in more than one patient, yet motif-based clustering showed tissue-specific repertoire signatures that were shared between patients.

Read against the paper, the sample's time point label means: mouse harvest day 7 after allogeneic transplant. Mouse grafts combined 10^7 T-cell-depleted bone marrow cells with 10^6 splenic CD5+ T cells, given via tail vein injection. GVHD in mice was modeled with a major MHC-mismatch B6 (H2b) into BALB/c (H2d) model, and tissues were profiled at day 7 or 14. On day 7 or 14 post-transplant, mouse tissues and retro-orbital blood were harvested with separate sterile tools for each animal, and livers were flushed beforehand. Before genomic DNA isolation with the DNeasy Blood & Tissue Kit, mouse tissues were minced with razor blades in buffered saline. In this sample, this clone turned up a few times. There is no known antigen for this receptor. This receptor is murine, so its gene names and germline sequences reflect the mouse genome. The sequenced fragment ends 1 residue before the CDR3 boundary, so the rest is inferred from the germline J gene.

Preparation of the library involved the immunoSEQ multiplex PCR assay. TCRbeta CDR3 sequencing was done by Adaptive Biotechnologies at survey depth, reporting CDR3 sequences, V/J genes, productive frequency and template counts. Amplification of TCR beta CDR3 regions was performed from genomic DNA rather than from RNA. The paper's processing steps were these. Jensen-Shannon divergence was used to quantify pairwise repertoire overlap between tissues, with a value of 1 indicating complete divergence and a value of 0 indicating identical repertoires. Tissues were grouped by single-linkage agglomerative hierarchical clustering of pairwise JSD values, and the clustering results were shown as dendrograms. GLIPH2 was run on all patient samples with simulation_depth 1000, kmer_min_depth 3 and cdr3_length_cutoff 8, and groups with more than two unique CDR3s were retained. A standardized tissue-overlap score was generated by extrapolating Jaccard GLIPH-group overlap across patients to a standard repertoire size of 1000 clones. Linear mixed-effect models, with tissue as a fixed effect and individual as a random effect, were used to test how diversity related to clinical or experimental variables. The table comes from immuneACCESS by way of TCRdb, which keeps in-frame sequences with V and J called. Part of the clones is missing from these tables; in studies checked, under half for an unresolved V gene and the rest for unknown reasons. That table is the source of V, J and clone size, and D and trimming were worked out from the DNA. The sample includes about 8,300 clones, with around half observed a single time. Under 9% of the sample lies in the top ten.

CDR1 and CDR2 are drawn from the germline V gene (reference sequence): KGHPV, FQNQEV. The CDR3 starts with the cysteine, ends with the phenylalanine, and has 14 residues. Of the CDR3's DNA, 39 bases were read; they are in frame from base 1. After removal of 4 bases from V and 1 base from J, the junction retains 1 base not matched to a gene. Sequences were obtained from gut tissue. The rearrangement combines TRBV26 with TRBJ2-7, and 10 junction bases match TRBD1. This TCR derives from a female BALB/c mouse given C57BL/6 T cells with graft-versus-host disease after an allogeneic hematopoietic cell transplant. CDR3 protein: CASSRTGGSYEQYF. CDR3 bases read: TGTGCCAGCAGTCGGACAGGGGGGTCCTATGAACAGTAC.